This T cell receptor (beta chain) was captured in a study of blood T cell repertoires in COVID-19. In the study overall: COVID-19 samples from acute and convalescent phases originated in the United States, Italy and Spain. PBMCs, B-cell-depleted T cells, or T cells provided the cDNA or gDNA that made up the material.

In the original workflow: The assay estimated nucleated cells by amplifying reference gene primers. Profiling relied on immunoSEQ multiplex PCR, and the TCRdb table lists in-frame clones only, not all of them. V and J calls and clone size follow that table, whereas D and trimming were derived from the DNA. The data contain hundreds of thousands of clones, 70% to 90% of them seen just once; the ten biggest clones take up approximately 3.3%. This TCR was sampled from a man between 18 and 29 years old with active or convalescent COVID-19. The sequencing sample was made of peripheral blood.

The CDR3 DNA follows: TGTGCCAGCACCGCGGTCTCCTACAATGAGCAGTTCTTC. Translation gives CASTAVSYNEQFF. The chain uses TRBV2 and TRBJ2-1; D is uncertain. Trimming removed 7 bases at V and 0 bases at J, with 7 bases between. The CDR3 extends over 13 amino acids. Germline-derived CDR1 and CDR2 are SNHLY and FYNNEI.